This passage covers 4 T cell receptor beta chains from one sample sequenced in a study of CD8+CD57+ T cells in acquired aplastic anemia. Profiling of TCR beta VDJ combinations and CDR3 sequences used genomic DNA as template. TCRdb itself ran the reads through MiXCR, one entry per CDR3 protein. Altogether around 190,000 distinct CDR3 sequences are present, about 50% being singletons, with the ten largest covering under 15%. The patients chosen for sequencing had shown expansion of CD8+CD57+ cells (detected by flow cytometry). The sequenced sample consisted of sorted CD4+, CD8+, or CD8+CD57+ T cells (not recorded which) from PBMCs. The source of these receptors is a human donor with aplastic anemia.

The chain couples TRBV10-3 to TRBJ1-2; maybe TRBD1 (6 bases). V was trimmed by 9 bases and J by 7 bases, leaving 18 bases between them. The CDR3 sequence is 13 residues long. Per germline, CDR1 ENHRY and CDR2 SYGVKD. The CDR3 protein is CAITTTGHPGYTF. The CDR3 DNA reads TGTGCCATAACTACGACAGGCCATCCTGGCTACACCTTC.

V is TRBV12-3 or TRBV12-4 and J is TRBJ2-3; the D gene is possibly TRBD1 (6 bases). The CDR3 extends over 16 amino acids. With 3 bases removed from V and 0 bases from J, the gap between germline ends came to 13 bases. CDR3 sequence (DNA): TGTGCCAGCAGTTTTCCCCGACAGGAGAGCACAGATACGCAGTATTTT. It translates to CASSFPRQESTDTQYF.

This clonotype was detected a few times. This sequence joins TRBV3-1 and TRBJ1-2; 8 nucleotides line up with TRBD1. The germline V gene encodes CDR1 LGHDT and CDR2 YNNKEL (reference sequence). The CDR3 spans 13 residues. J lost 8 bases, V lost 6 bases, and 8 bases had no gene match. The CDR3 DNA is TGTGCCAGCAGAACCGGACAGGGAGGGGGCTACACCTTC. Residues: CASRTGQGGGYTF.

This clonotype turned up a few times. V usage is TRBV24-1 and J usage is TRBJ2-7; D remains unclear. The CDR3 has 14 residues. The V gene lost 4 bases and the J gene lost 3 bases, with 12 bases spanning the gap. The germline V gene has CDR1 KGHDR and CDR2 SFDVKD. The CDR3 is CATSEGASGYEQYF. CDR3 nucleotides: TGTGCCACCAGTGAAGGTGCATCGGGCTACGAGCAGTACTTC.